The 10 T cell receptor beta chains in this list originate from one sample, sequenced in a study of shared clonotypes between healthy human individuals. Some clones are missing from TCRdb's copy, which holds only in-frame ones; the method was immunoSEQ multiplex PCR. Among more than 850,000 clones, more than 75% were seen once, and the ten largest hold 0.5% to 0.6%. Sequencing was done on a sample of memory CD4+ T cells from PBMCs. Documented subset: CD45RA-negative fraction. These receptors all come from a young man in good health. Some clones in this sample may be carry-over from other donors' samples.

In its sample, this clone was seen once. The chain is built from TRBV6-5 and TRBJ2-7, with 12 nucleotides matching TRBD1. The CDR3 has 16 amino acids. With 4 bases clipped from V and 0 bases from J, the junction kept 4 bases outside the gene matches. Germline CDR1 MNHEY, CDR2 SVGAGI. CDR3 DNA: TGTGCCAGCAGTTCGGGACAGGGGGCGAGCTCCTACGAGCAGTACTTC. Its protein is CASSSGQGASSYEQYF.

This chain links TRBV18 with TRBJ1-1; maybe TRBD1 (5 bases). V gave up 4 bases and J gave up 3 bases, with 9 bases separating them. There are 13 residues in the CDR3. CDR1 and CDR2 from the germline V gene are KGHSH and LQKENI. CDR3 protein: CASSREGDTEAFF. In DNA form, the CDR3 reads TGTGCCAGCTCACGCGAAGGGGACACTGAAGCTTTCTTT.

The rearrangement links TRBV11-2 to TRBJ1-3, with D uncertain. CDR1 and CDR2 from the germline V gene are SGHAT and FQNNGV. Trimming removed 0 bases at V and 0 bases at J, with 12 bases between. CDR3 length: 17 residues. CDR3 in amino acids: CASSLEGRVSSGNTIYF. The CDR3 nucleotides are TGTGCCAGCAGCTTAGAAGGGCGGGTGAGCTCTGGAAACACCATATATTTT.

V usage is TRBV7-8 and J usage is TRBJ1-4; no definite D call. This CDR3 comprises 14 residues. CDR1 and CDR2 (germline): SGHVS, FQNEAQ. The V gene lost 2 bases and the J gene lost 5 bases, with 9 bases spanning the gap. The CDR3 spells CASSLMGYNEKLFF. CDR3 bases: TGTGCCAGCAGCTTAATGGGATACAATGAAAAACTGTTTTTT.

The chain employs TRBV5-1 and TRBJ2-2; a weak D match, TRBD2 (5 bases). V was trimmed by 0 bases and J by 3 bases, leaving 9 bases between them. The CDR3 consists of 15 residues. Germline-derived CDR1 and CDR2 are SGHRS and YFSETQ. The CDR3 DNA is TGCGCCAGCAGCTTGGGGGCTAGCTACACCGGGGAGCTGTTTTTT. This translates into CASSLGASYTGELFF.

The chain links TRBV5-8 to TRBJ2-5; D gene ambiguous. Germline assignment: CDR1 SGHTS and CDR2 YDEGEE. Trimming pared 5 bases from V and 5 bases from J, leaving 13 bases between. This CDR3 is built from 13 residues. CDR3 in DNA: TGTGCCAGCAGTTATCACCTTCTGGAGACCCAGTACTTC. This translates into CASSYHLLETQYF. Filled out from reference TRBV5-8 and TRBJ2-5, the complete variable domain reads EAGVTQSPTHLIKTRGQQATLRCSPISGHTSVYWYQQALGLGLQFLLWYDEGEERNRGNFPPRFSGRQFPNYSSELNVNALELEDSALYLCASSYHLLETQYFGPGTRLLVL.

This chain links TRBV2 with TRBJ1-1; 9 bases are shared with TRBD1. Germline V lookup: CDR1 SNHLY, CDR2 FYNNEI. This CDR3 comprises 14 residues. Trimming took 6 bases from V and 6 from J; bases not matched to a gene: 8. The DNA of the CDR3 is TGTGCCAGCAGAAATCTACAGGGGGCTTCTGAAGCTTTCTTT. Its translation: CASRNLQGASEAFF.

The chain carries TRBV2 and TRBJ1-3, with D possibly being TRBD1 (5 bases). This CDR3 has 13 amino acids. Trimming shortened V by 5 bases and J by 0 bases, and 5 bases separated the two germline ends. The V gene's germline CDR1 is SNHLY and CDR2 FYNNEI. The CDR3 here is CASSQGSGNTIYF. The DNA for the CDR3 is TGTGCCAGCAGTCAGGGCTCTGGAAACACCATATATTTT.

Comments on this clone: This specimen includes other DNA sequences encoding the same CDR3. The V and J genes are TRBV29-1 and TRBJ2-7; 11 bases are a match to TRBD1. Germline assignment: CDR1 SQVTM and CDR2 ANQGSEA. Losses at the gene ends were 7 bases for V and 2 bases for J; bases not matched to a gene: 4. This CDR3 contains 13 residues. The DNA of the CDR3 is TGCAGCGCTGGGGGACAGGGGGCCTACGAGCAGTACTTC. It specifies CSAGGQGAYEQYF.

The gene calls are TRBV5-1 and TRBJ2-5, with no clear D. Per germline, CDR1 SGHRS and CDR2 YFSETQ. With 1 base removed from V and 5 bases from J, the gap between germline ends came to 6 bases. The CDR3 consists of 12 residues. In nucleotides, the CDR3 is TGCGCCAGCAGCTTGATGCTGGAGACCCAGTACTTC. This translates into CASSLMLETQYF.